This T cell receptor (beta chain) came from a study of response to subunit inactivated influenza vaccine. Study-level results: The authors proposed limited new T cell recruitment per seasonal influenza vaccination.

This clonotype came up a few times. Its antigen is undetermined. TCRdb recomputed calls from the RT-PCR reads with MiXCR, one row per CDR3 protein. The sample contains about 700,000 distinct CDR3 sequences, roughly 14% of which appear only once. This sample comprised PBMCs from blood, obtained around two weeks before vaccination. The sequence derives from a man aged 45-60 years who received an inactivated influenza vaccine.

CDR3 sequence (DNA): TGTGCCAGCAGTAAACCTTGGGGGTCTCACTCTGGGGCCAACGTCCTGACTTTC. It translates to CASSKPWGSHSGANVLTF. This chain connects TRBV27 to TRBJ2-6; tentatively, D is TRBD1 or TRBD2 (5 bases each). The CDR3 length is 18 residues. V dropped 5 bases and J dropped 0 bases, with 17 bases sitting between them. Germline lookup yields CDR1 MNHEY and CDR2 SMNVEV (reference sequence).